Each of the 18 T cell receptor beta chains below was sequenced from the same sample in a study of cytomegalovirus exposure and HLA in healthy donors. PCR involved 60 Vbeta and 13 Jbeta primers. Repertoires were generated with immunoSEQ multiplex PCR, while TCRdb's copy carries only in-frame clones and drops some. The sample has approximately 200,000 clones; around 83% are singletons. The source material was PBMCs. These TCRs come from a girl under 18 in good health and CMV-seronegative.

CDR3 amino acids: CASSWSGANTGELFF. CDR3 sequence (DNA): TGCGCCAGCAGCTGGTCGGGGGCGAACACCGGGGAGCTGTTTTTT. This rearrangement joins TRBV5-1 to TRBJ2-2, with D possibly TRBD2 on 6 matching bases. The CDR3 spans 15 residues. V was clipped by 3 bases and J by 0 bases, with 9 bases between them. Germline CDR1 reads SGHRS; CDR2 reads YFSETQ.

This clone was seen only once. The CDR3 DNA reads as TGTGCCAGCAGCTTAGCGGGAGACACGGATACGCAGTATTTT. Translating it yields CASSLAGDTDTQYF. The chain is built from TRBV11-3 and TRBJ2-3; D possibly corresponds to TRBD2 (6 bases). V lost 1 base and J lost 6, with 11 bases in between. The CDR3 has 14 amino acids. Germline V gene sequence: CDR1 SGHNT, CDR2 YENEEA.

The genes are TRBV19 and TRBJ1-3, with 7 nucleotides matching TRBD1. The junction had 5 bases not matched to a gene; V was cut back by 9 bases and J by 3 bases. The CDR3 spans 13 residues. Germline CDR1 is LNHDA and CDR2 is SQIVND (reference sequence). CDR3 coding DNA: TGTGCCAGCCGACAGGGAGGTGGAAACACCATATATTTT. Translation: CASRQGGGNTIYF.

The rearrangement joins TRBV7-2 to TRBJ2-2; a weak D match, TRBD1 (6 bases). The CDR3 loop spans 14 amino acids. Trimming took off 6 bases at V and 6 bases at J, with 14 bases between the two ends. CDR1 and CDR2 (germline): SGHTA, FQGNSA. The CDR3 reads CASSLTPGAGELFF. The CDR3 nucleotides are TGTGCCAGCAGTCTAACCCCAGGGGCCGGGGAGCTGTTTTTT.

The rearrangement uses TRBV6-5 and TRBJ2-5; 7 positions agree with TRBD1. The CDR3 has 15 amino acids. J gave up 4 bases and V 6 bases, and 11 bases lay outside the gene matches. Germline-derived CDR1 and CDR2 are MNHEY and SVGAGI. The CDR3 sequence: CASRNTPGGLETQYF. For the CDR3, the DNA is TGTGCCAGCAGGAATACCCCAGGGGGTTTAGAGACCCAGTACTTC.

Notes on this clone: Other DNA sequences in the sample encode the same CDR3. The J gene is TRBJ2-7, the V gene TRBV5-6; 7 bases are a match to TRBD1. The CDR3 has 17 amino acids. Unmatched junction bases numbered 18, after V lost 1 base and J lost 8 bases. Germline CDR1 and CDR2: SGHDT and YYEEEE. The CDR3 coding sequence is TGTGCCAGCAGCTTGTATAACGGACCGGGACAGAACCTCCAGCAGTACTTC. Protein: CASSLYNGPGQNLQQYF. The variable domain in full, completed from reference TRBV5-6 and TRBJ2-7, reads DAGVTQSPTHLIKTRGQQVTLRCSPKSGHDTVSWYQQALGQGPQFIFQYYEEEERQRGNFPDRFSGHQFPNYSSELNVNALLLGDSALYLCASSLYNGPGQNLQQYFGPGTRLTVT.

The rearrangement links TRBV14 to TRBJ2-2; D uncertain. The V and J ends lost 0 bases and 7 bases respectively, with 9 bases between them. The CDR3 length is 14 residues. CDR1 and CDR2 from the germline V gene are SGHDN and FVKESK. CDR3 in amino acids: CASSQDRGLGELFF. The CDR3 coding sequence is TGTGCCAGCAGCCAAGATCGAGGTCTCGGGGAGCTGTTTTTT.

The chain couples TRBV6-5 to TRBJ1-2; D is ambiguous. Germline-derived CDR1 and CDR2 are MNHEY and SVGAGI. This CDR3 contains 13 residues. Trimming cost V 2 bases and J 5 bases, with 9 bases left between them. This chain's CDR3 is CASSYPDGYGYTF. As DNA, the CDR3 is TGTGCCAGCAGTTACCCCGACGGGTATGGCTACACCTTC.

The CDR3 sequence is CSVEGPPGGGYTGELFF. The CDR3 region has the DNA TGCAGCGTTGAAGGGCCGCCGGGGGGAGGTTACACCGGGGAGCTGTTTTTT. The gene calls are TRBV29-1 and TRBJ2-2; 7 positions match TRBD2. J gave up 3 bases and V 1 base, and 11 bases lay outside the gene matches. The V gene's germline CDR1 is SQVTM and CDR2 ANQGSEA. The CDR3 has 17 amino acids.

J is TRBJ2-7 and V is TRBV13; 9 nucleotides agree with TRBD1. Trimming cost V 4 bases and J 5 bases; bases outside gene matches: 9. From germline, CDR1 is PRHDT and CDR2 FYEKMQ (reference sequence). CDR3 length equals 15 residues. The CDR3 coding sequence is TGTGCCAGCAGCTCCAGGGACAGGGCGCATGACGAGCAGTACTTC. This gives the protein CASSSRDRAHDEQYF.

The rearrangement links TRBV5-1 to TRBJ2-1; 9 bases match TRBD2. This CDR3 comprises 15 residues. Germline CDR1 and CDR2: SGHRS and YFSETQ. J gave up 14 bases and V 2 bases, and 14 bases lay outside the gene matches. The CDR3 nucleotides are TGCGCCAGCAGCTTTGACGGGAGCGGGGGGCAAAGTGAGTTCTTC. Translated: CASSFDGSGGQSEFF.

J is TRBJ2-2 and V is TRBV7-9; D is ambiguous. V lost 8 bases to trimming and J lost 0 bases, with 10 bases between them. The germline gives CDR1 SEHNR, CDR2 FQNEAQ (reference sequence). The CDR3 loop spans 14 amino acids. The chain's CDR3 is CASHYQTNTGELFF. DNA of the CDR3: TGTGCCAGCCACTACCAGACGAACACCGGGGAGCTGTTTTTT. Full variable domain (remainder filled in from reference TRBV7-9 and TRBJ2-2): DTGVSQNPRHKITKRGQNVTFRCDPISEHNRLYWYRQTLGQGPEFLTYFQNEAQLEKSRLLSDRFSAERPKGSFSTLEIQRTEQGDSAMYLCASHYQTNTGELFFGEGSRLTVL.

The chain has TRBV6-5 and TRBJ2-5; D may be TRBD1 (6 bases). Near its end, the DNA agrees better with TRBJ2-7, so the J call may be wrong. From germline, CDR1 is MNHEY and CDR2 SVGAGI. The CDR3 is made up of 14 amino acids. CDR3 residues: CASSSIGRGYEQYF. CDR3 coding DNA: TGTGCCAGCAGTTCTATCGGCAGGGGCTACGAGCAGTACTTC.

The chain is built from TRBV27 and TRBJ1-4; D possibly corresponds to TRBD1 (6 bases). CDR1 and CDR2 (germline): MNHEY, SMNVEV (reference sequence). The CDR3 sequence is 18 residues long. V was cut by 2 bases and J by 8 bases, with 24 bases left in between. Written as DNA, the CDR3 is TGTGCCAGCAGTTTAACGAAAAGGGAGGGGGACTTTGGGGAAAAACTGTTTTTT. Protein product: CASSLTKREGDFGEKLFF.

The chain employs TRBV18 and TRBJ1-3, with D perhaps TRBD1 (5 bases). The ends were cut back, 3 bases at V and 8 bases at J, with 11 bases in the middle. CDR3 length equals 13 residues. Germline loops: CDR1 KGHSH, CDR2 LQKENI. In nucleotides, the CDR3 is TGTGCCAGCTCACCGCAACTCAGGGACACCATATATTTT. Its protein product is CASSPQLRDTIYF.

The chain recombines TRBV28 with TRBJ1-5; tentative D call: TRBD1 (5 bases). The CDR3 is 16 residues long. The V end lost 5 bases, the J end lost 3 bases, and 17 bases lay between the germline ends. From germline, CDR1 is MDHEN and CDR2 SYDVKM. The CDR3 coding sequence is TGTGCCAGCAGTCCTCCGCCGGGGGAGGACAATCAGCCCCAGCATTTT. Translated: CASSPPPGEDNQPQHF.

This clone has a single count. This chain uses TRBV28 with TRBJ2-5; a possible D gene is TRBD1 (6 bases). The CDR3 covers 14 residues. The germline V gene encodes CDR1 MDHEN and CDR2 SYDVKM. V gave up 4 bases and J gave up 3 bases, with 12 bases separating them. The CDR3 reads CASSSWTDKETQYF. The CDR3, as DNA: TGTGCCAGCAGTTCTTGGACAGATAAAGAGACCCAGTACTTC.

As DNA, the CDR3 is TGTGCCAGCAGCTTAAACAGGGTCGGGGACCAGCCCCAGCATTTT. Protein product: CASSLNRVGDQPQHF. The genes are TRBV7-2 and TRBJ1-5, with D possibly TRBD1 on 6 matching bases. The CDR3 is 15 amino acids. V shed 2 bases and J shed 7 bases, with 15 bases lying between them. CDR1 and CDR2 from the germline V gene are SGHTA and FQGNSA.